Listed here are 3 T cell receptor beta chains from one sample, sequenced in a study of identical twins. One entry per CDR3 protein, called by TCRdb with MiXCR from the 5' RACE reads. The profile shows roughly 290,000 distinct CDR3 sequences, roughly 10% of them singletons. These data were also filed under a second study, of yellow fever vaccine responses in identical twins.

The sequencing input was CD8+ T cells sorted from blood. The receptor set was obtained from a woman under 30 in good health.

V gene TRBV11-2 combines with J gene TRBJ2-7; the D gene is possibly TRBD1 (5 bases). This CDR3 is 14 amino acids long. Trimming removed 5 bases at V and 4 bases at J, with 15 bases between. Germline V gene lookup returns CDR1 SGHAT and CDR2 FQNNGV. CDR3 protein: CASSHQGSSYEQYF. CDR3 DNA: TGTGCCAGCAGCCACCAGGGTTCAAGTTACGAGCAGTACTTC. The variable domain in full, completed from reference TRBV11-2 and TRBJ2-7, reads EAGVAQSPRYKIIEKRQSVAFWCNPISGHATLYWYQQILGQGPKLLIQFQNNGVVDDSQLPKDRFSAERLKGVDSTLKIQPAKLEDSAVYLCASSHQGSSYEQYFGPGTRLTVT.

The chain combines TRBV29-1 with TRBJ2-7; possible D gene TRBD1, 6 bases. This CDR3 comprises 13 residues. V gave up 7 bases and J gave up 0 bases, with 13 bases separating them. CDR1 is SQVTM, CDR2 ANQGSEA, per germline. The CDR3 sequence is CSAMGRGSYEQYF. The DNA for the CDR3 is TGCAGCGCCATGGGCAGGGGCTCCTACGAGCAGTACTTC.

This clonotype was recorded at least ten times. The genes are TRBV6-2 or TRBV6-3 and TRBJ2-1; D is possibly TRBD2 (5 bases). Germline assignment: CDR1 MNHEY and CDR2 SVGEGT. The CDR3 extends over 13 amino acids. The ends were cut back, 8 bases at V and 3 bases at J, with 11 bases in the middle. CDR3 bases: TGTGCCAGCTCGAGCGGCTACTACAATGAGCAGTTCTTC. The encoded protein is CASSSGYYNEQFF.